The sequence of this TCR beta chain was determined in a study of T cells after posttransplantation cyclophosphamide. Study conclusions and caveats: Recipient CMV seropositivity and CMV reactivation strongly tracked TRB clonality. Later post-transplant blood repertoires were often dominated by donor CD8+ memory clones. Skin or GI-infiltrating T cells shared few TRB sequences with blood.

Germline values: CDR1 MNHEY, CDR2 SVGAGI. The V end lost 6 bases, the J end lost 0 bases, and 12 bases lay between the germline ends. The CDR3 is 15 amino acids. A marrow graft followed busulfan-fludarabine conditioning, with cyclophosphamide on days +3 and +4. This clone was detected only a few times. What it recognizes is unknown. Profiled with immunoSEQ multiplex PCR; TCRdb holds only in-frame clones, not every one. This sample comprises about 14,000 clones, none seen once only. This material consisted of PBMCs, taken 950 to 1,200 days after allogeneic stem cell transplant with posttransplant cyclophosphamide. The rearrangement joins TRBV6-5 to TRBJ1-5; tentative D call: TRBD1 (6 bases). The source of this sequence is a female patient aged 40 to 50 who received an allogeneic stem cell transplant from a related donor, was CMV-positive, and had no GVHD. Some T cells may be the graft donor's. CDR3 bases: TGTGCCAGCAGATTTGGACAGTATAGCAATCAGCCCCAGCATTTT. The encoded protein is CASRFGQYSNQPQHF.